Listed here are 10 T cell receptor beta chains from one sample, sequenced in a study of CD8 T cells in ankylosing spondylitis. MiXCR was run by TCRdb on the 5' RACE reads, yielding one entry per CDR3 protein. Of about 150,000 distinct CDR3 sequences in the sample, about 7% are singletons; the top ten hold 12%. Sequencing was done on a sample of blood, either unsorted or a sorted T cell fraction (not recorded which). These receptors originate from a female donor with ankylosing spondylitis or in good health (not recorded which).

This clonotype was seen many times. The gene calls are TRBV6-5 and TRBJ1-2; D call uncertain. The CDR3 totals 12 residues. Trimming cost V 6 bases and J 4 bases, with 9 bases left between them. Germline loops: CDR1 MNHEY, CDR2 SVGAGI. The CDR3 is CASSPSSYGYTF. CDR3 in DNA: TGTGCCAGCAGCCCGTCTTCCTATGGCTACACCTTC.

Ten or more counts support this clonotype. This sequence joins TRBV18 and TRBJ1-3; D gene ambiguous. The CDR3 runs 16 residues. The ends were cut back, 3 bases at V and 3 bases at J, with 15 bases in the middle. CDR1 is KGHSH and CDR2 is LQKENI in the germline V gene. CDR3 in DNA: TGTGCCAGCTCACCGGGAGCCACCTCCTATGGAAACACCATATATTTT. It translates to CASSPGATSYGNTIYF. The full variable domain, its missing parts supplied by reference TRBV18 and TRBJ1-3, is NAGVMQNPRHLVRRRGQEARLRCSPMKGHSHVYWYRQLPEEGLKFMVYLQKENIIDESGMPKERFSAEFPKEGPSILRIQQVVRGDSAAYFCASSPGATSYGNTIYFGEGSWLTVV.

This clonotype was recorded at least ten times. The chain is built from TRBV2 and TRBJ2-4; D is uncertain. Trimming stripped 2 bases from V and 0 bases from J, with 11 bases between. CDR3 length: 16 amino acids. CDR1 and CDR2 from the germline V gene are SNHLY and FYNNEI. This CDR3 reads CASSEKARGAKNIQYF. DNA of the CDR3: TGTGCCAGCAGTGAAAAGGCCCGAGGAGCCAAAAACATTCAGTACTTC. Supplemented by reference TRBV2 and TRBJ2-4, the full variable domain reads EPEVTQTPSHQVTQMGQEVILRCVPISNHLYFYWYRQILGQKVEFLVSFYNNEISEKSEIFDDQFSVERPDGSNFTLKIRSTKLEDSAMYFCASSEKARGAKNIQYFGAGTRLSVL.

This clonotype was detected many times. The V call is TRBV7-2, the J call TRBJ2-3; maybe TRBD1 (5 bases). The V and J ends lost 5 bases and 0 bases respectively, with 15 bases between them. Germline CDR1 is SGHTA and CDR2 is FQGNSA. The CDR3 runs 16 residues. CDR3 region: CASSIFRDISTDTQYF. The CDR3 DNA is TGTGCCAGCAGCATCTTCAGGGATATTAGCACAGATACGCAGTATTTT.

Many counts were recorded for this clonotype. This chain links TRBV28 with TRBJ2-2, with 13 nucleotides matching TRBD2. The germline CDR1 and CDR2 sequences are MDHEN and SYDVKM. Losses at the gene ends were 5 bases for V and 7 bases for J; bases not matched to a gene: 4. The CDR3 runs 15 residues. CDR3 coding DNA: TGTGCCAGCAGTCCCAGACTAGCGGGAGGCGGGGAGCTGTTTTTT. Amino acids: CASSPRLAGGGELFF.

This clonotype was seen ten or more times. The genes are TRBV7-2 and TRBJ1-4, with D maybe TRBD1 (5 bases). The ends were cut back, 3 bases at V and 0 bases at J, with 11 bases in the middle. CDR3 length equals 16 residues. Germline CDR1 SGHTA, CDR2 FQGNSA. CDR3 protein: CASSFDSSATNEKLFF. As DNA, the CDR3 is TGTGCCAGCAGCTTCGACAGTTCAGCAACTAATGAAAAACTGTTTTTT.

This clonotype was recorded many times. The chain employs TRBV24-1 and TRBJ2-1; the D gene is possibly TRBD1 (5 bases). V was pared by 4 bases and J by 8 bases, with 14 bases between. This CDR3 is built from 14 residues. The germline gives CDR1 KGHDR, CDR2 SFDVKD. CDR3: CATSEAQGSDEQFF. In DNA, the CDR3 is TGTGCCACCAGTGAAGCCCAGGGTTCCGATGAGCAGTTCTTC.

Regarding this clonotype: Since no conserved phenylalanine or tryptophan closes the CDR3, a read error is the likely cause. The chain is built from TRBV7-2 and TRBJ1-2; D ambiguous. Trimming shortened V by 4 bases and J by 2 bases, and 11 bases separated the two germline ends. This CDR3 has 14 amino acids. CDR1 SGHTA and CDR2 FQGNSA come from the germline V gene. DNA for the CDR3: TGTGCCAGCAGCTCGGACTGGGGAAACTATGGCTACACCTAC. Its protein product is CASSSDWGNYGYTY.

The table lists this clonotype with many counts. CDR3 nucleotide sequence: TGTGCCAGCAGCGTAGCTGGAGAGCAGTTCTTC. It specifies CASSVAGEQFF. This chain connects TRBV9 to TRBJ2-1; the D is unclear. The CDR3 sequence is 11 residues long. Germline values: CDR1 SGDLS, CDR2 YYNGEE. V was shortened by 0 bases and J by 10 bases, with 5 bases between the two germline ends.

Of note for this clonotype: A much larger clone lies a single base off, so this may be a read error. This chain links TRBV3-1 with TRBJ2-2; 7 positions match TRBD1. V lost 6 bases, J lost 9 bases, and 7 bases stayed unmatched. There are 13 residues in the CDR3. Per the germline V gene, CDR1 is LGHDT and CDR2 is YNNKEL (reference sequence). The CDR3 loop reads CASRTTGIRELFF. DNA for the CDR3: TGTGCCAGCAGAACGACAGGGATCAGGGAGCTGTTTTTT.